The clone carrying this T cell receptor beta chain was seen more than once but under ten times. The antigen is not known. This sample was included in a study of T-cell memory formation after mild COVID-19. The wider study: Largely, TCR clusters stayed within a single donor. Study-level findings and limits: Pre-infection memory already had some responding clones, implying cross-reactive memory joined. Contracting clones, day 15 to 85, had balanced CD4/CD8, and later expanders favored CD4+.

Constant-segment primers were used for 5'RACE, and the resulting TCR alpha and TCR beta cDNA libraries carried sample barcodes and UMIs. MiXCR, run by TCRdb on the 5' RACE reads, gives a single entry per CDR3 protein. The sample contains fewer than 650,000 distinct CDR3 sequences, 15% to 20% of which appear only once. With 4 bases clipped from V and 3 bases from J, the junction kept 5 bases outside the gene matches. The CDR3 spans 15 residues. Germline V lookup: CDR1 SQVTM, CDR2 ANQGSEA. The sample consisted of PBMCs or a T cell subset sorted from them (not recorded which). The genes are TRBV29-1 and TRBJ2-3, with 12 bases that match TRBD2. This TCR came from an adult woman who had mild COVID-19 (a few samples of this study predate the infection). Cell type and time point are not known. CDR3 region: CSVVPTSGRTDTQYF. In nucleotides, the CDR3 is TGCAGCGTTGTCCCTACTAGCGGGAGGACAGATACGCAGTATTTT.